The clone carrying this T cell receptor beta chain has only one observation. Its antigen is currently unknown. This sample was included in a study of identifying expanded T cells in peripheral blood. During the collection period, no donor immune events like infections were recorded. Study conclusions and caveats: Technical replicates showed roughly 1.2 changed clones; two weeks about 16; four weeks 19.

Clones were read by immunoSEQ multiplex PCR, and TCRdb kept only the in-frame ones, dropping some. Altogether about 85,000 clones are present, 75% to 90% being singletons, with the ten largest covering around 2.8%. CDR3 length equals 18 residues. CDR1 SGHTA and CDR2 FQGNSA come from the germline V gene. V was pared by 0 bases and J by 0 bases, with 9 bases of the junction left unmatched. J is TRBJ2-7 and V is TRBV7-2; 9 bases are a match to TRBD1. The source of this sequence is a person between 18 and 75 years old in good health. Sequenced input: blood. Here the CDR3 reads CASSLALIGTGTSYEQYF. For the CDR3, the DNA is TGTGCCAGCAGCTTAGCGCTAATAGGGACAGGGACCTCCTACGAGCAGTACTTC. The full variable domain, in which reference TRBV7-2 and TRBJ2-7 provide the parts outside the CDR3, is GAGVSQSPSNKVTEKGKDVELRCDPISGHTALYWYRQSLGQGLEFLIYFQGNSAPDKSGLPSDRFSAERTGGSVSTLTIQRTQQEDSAVYLCASSLALIGTGTSYEQYFGPGTRLTVT.